This T cell receptor beta chain was documented in a study of CXCR3-negative and CXCR3-positive naive CD8 T cells. Overall study results and limits: Similar TRBV-TRBJ usage was seen in naive cells (both CXCR3-negative and CXCR3-positive), but memory cells differed. TRB CDR3s were more hydrophobic in CXCR3-positive than in CXCR3-negative naive cells. Diversity proved comparably high across both naive subsets and much lower in memory CD8+ cells.

To note about this clonotype: The target antigen is unknown.

CDR3 size: 13 residues. CDR1 and CDR2 from the germline V gene are SGHRS and YFSETQ. Researchers prepared the TRB cDNA libraries using 5' RACE with UMI labels. After re-calling the 5' RACE reads, TCRdb lists one entry per CDR3 protein, DNA absent. This table holds roughly 120,000 distinct CDR3 sequences. The chain recombines TRBV5-1 with TRBJ2-7; TCRdb returns TRBD1, unconfirmable since there is no DNA. The clonotype originates from a human donor in good health. Some clones in this sample may be carry-over from other donors' samples. Material for sequencing was naive CXCR3+ CD8+ T cells from blood. As to subset: CD45RO-CCR7+CD27+CD95- naive CD8+ T cells expressing CXCR3 (TNR3+). The chain's CDR3 is CASSKGVSYEQYF. The entire variable domain, with the rest obtained from reference TRBV5-1 and TRBJ2-7, is as follows: KAGVTQTPRYLIKTRGQQVTLSCSPISGHRSVSWYQQTPGQGLQFLFEYFSETQRNKGNFPGRFSGRQFSNSRSEMNVSTLELGDSALYLCASSKGVSYEQYFGPGTRLTVT.